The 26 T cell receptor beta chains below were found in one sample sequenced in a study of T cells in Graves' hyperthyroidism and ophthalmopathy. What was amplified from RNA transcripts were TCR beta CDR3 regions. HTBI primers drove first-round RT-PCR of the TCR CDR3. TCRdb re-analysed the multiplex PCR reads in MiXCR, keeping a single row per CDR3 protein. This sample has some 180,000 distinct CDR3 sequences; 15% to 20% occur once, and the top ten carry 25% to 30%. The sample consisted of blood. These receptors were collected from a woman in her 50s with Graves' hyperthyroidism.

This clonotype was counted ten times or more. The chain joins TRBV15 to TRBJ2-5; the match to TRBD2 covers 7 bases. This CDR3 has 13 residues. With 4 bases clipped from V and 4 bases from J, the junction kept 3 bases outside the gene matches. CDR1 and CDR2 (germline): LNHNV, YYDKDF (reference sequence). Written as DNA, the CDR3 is TGTGCCACCAGCAATATAGCGGGAGAGACCCAGTACTTC. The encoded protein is CATSNIAGETQYF.

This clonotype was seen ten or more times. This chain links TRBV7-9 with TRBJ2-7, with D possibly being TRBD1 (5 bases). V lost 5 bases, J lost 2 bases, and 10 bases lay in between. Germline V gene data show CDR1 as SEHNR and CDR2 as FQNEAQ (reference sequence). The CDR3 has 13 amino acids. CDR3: CASSLDSPYEQYF. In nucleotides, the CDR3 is TGTGCCAGCAGCCTCGACAGTCCCTACGAGCAGTACTTC.

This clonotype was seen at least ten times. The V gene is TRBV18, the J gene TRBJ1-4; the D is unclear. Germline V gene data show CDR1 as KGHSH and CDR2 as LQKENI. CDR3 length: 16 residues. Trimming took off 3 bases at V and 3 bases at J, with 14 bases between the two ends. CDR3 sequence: CASSPPGRSANEKLFF. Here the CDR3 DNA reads TGTGCCAGCTCACCCCCCGGCAGGTCCGCTAATGAAAAACTGTTTTTT.

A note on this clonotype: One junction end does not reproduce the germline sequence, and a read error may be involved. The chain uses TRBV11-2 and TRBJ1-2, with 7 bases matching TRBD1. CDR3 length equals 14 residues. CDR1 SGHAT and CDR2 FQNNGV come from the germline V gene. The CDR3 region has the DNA TGTGCCAGCAGCGTCCAGGGGGTAGGCTATGGCCACACCTTC. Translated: CASSVQGVGYGHTF. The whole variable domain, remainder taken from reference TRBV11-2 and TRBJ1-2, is EAGVAQSPRYKIIEKRQSVAFWCNPISGHATLYWYQQILGQGPKLLIQFQNNGVVDDSQLPKDRFSAERLKGVDSTLKIQPAKLEDSAVYLCASSVQGVGYGHTFGSGTRLTVV.

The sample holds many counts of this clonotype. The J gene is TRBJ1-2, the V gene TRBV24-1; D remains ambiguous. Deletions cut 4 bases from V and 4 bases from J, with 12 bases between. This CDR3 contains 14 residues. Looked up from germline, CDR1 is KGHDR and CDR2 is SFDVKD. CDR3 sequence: CATSENRFSYGYTF. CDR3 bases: TGTGCCACCAGTGAAAATAGGTTTTCCTATGGCTACACCTTC.

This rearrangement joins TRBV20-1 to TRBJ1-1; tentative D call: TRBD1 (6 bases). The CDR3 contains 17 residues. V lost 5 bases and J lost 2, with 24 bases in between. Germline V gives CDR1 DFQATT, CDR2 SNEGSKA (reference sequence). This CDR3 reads CSAVPLSGRGKNTEAFF. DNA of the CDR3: TGCAGTGCTGTACCTCTCTCCGGCAGGGGTAAAAACACTGAAGCTTTCTTT.

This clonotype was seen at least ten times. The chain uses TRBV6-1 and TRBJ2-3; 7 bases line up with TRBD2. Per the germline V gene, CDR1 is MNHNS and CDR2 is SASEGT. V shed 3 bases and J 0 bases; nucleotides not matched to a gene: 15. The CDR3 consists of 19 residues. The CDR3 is CASSDSEDDAGVSTDTQYF. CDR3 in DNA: TGTGCCAGCAGTGACTCTGAAGACGACGCGGGGGTGAGCACAGATACGCAGTATTTT.

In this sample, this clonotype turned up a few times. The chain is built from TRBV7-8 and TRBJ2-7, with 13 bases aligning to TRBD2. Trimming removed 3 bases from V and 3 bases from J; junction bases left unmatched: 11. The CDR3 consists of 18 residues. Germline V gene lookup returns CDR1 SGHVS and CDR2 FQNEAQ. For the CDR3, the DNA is TGTGCCAGCAGCTTCGGACTAGCGGGGGAGAATTTAGGCTACGAGCAGTACTTC. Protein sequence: CASSFGLAGENLGYEQYF.

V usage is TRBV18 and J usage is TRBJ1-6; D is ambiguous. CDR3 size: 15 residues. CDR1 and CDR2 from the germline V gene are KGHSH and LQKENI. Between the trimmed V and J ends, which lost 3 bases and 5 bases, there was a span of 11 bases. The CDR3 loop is CASSPTGLHNSPLHF. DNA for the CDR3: TGTGCCAGCTCACCCACCGGACTCCATAATTCACCCCTCCACTTT.

Here the CDR3 reads CASSSHRGVTEAFF. CDR3 sequence (DNA): TGTGCCAGCAGCTCCCACAGGGGTGTGACTGAAGCTTTCTTT. This chain links TRBV7-9 with TRBJ1-1, with 7 bases aligning to TRBD1. The CDR3 consists of 14 residues. The germline gives CDR1 SEHNR, CDR2 FQNEAQ (reference sequence). J lost 5 bases, V lost 4 bases, and 7 bases had no gene match. The variable domain in full, with the rest retrieved from reference TRBV7-9 and TRBJ1-1, is DTGVSQNPRHKITKRGQNVTFRCDPISEHNRLYWYRQTLGQGPEFLTYFQNEAQLEKSRLLSDRFSAERPKGSFSTLEIQRTEQGDSAMYLCASSSHRGVTEAFFGQGTRLTVV.

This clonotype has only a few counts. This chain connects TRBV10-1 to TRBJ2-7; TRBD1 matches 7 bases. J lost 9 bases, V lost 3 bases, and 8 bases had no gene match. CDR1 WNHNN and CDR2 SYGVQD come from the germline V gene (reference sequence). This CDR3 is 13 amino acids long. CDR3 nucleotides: TGCGCCAGCAGTGATTACCCGGGACAGATGCAGTACTTC. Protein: CASSDYPGQMQYF.

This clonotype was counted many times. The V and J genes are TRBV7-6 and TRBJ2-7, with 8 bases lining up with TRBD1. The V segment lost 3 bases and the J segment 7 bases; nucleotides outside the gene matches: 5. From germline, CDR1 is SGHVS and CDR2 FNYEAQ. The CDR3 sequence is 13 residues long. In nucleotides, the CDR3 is TGTGCCAGCAGCTTTGGACAGGGTTGGGAGCAGTACTTC. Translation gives CASSFGQGWEQYF.

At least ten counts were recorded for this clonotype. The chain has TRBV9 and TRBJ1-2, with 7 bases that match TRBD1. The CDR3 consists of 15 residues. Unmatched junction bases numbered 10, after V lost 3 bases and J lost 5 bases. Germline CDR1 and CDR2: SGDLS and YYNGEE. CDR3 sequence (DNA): TGTGCCAGCAGCGGACACAGGGGTTGGAATTATGGCTACACCTTC. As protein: CASSGHRGWNYGYTF.

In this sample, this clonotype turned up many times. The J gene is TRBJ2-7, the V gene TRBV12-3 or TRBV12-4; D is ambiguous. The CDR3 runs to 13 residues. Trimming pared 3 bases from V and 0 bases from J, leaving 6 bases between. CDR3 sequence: CASSFSSSYEQYF. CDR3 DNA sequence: TGTGCCAGCAGTTTTTCAAGCTCCTACGAGCAGTACTTC.

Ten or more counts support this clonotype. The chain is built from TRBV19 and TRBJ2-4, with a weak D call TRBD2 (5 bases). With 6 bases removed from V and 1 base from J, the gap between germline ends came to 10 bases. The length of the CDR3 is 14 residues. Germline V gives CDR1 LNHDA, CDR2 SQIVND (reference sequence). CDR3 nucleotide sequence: TGTGCCAGTAGAGATCGAGGGGCCAAAAACATTCAGTACTTC. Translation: CASRDRGAKNIQYF.

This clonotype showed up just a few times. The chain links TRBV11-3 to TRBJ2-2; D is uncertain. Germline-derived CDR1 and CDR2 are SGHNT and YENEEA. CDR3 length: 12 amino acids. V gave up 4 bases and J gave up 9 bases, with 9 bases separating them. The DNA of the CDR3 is TGTGCCAGCAGCTCGAGTAAAAGGGAGCTGTTTTTT. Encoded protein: CASSSSKRELFF. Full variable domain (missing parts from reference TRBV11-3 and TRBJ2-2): EAGVVQSPRYKIIEKKQPVAFWCNPISGHNTLYWYLQNLGQGPELLIRYENEEAVDDSQLPKDRFSAERLKGVDSTLKIQPAELGDSAVYLCASSSSKRELFFGEGSRLTVL.

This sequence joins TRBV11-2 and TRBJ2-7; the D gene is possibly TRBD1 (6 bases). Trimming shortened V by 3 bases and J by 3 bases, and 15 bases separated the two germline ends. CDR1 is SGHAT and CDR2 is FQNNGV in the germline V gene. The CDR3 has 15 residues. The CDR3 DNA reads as TGTGCCAGCAGCTTGCCGTGGGACAAATTCTACGAGCAGTACTTC. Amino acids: CASSLPWDKFYEQYF.

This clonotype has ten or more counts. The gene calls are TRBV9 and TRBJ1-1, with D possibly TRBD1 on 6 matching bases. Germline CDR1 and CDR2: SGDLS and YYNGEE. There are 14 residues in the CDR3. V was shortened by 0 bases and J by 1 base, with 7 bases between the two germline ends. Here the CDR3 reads CASSVGGQNTEAFF. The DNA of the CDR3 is TGTGCCAGCAGCGTAGGGGGACAGAACACTGAAGCTTTCTTT.

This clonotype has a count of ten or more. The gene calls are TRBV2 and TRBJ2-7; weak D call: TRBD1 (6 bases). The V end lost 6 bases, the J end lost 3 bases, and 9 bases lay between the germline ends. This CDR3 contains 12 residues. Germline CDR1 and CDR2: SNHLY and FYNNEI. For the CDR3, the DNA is TGTGCCAGCAGGAGGGACATCTACGAGCAGTACTTC. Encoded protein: CASRRDIYEQYF.

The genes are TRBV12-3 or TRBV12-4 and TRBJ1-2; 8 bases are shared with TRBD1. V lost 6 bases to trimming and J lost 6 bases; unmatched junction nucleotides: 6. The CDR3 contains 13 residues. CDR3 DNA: TGTGCCAGCAGCTGGCAGGGGGCCAATGGCTACACCTTC. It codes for CASSWQGANGYTF.

For the CDR3, the DNA is TGTGCCAGCAGCCCTGGGACAGGGTTGTTCCACAATGAGCAGTTCTTC. It is translated as CASSPGTGLFHNEQFF. The genes are TRBV11-2 and TRBJ2-1, with 9 bases lining up with TRBD1. Trimming removed 5 bases from V and 5 bases from J; junction bases left unmatched: 10. The CDR3 runs to 16 residues. In germline, CDR1 is SGHAT, CDR2 FQNNGV. Full variable domain (rest looked up from reference TRBV11-2 and TRBJ2-1): EAGVAQSPRYKIIEKRQSVAFWCNPISGHATLYWYQQILGQGPKLLIQFQNNGVVDDSQLPKDRFSAERLKGVDSTLKIQPAKLEDSAVYLCASSPGTGLFHNEQFFGPGTRLTVL.

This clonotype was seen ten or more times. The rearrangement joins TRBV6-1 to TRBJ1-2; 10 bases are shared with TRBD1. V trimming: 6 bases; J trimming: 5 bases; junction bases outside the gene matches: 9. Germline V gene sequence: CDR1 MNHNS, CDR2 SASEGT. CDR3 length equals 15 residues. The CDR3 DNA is TGTGCCAGCAGGCCGGGACAGGGGAGTTATTATGGCTACACCTTC. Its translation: CASRPGQGSYYGYTF.

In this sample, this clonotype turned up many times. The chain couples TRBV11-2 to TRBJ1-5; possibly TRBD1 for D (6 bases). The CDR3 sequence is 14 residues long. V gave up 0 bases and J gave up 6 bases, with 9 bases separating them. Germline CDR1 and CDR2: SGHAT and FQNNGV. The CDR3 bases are TGTGCCAGCAGCTTAGACAGGGGAGTTCAGCCCCAGCATTTT. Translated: CASSLDRGVQPQHF.

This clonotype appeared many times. CDR3 nucleotide sequence: TGTGCCAGCAGCGACCGGACAGCCATCTACGAGCAGTACTTC. Its translation is CASSDRTAIYEQYF. This chain connects TRBV6-2 or TRBV6-3 to TRBJ2-7; D may be TRBD1 (6 bases). Germline V gene lookup returns CDR1 MNHEY and CDR2 SVGEGT. V was shortened by 6 bases and J by 3 bases, with 15 bases between the two germline ends. This CDR3 spans 14 amino acids.

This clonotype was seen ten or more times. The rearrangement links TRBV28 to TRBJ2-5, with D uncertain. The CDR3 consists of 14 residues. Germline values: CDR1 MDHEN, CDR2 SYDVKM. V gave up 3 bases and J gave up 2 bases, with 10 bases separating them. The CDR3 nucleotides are TGTGCCAGCAGTTTCTTCGGCAGTCAAGAGACCCAGTACTTC. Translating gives CASSFFGSQETQYF.

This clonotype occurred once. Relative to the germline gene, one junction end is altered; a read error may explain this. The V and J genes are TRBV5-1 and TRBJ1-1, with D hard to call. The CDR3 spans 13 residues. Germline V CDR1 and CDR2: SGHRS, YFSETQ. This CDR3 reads CASSFDLNTVAFF. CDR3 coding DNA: TGCGCCAGCAGCTTCGACCTGAACACTGTAGCTTTCTTT.